The entry that follows covers one TCR beta chain sequence. Its antigen is currently unknown. The CDR3 extends over 11 amino acids. Germline V gene lookup returns CDR1 KGHSY and CDR2 FQNENV. With UMIs, 5'RACE template switching was used to make TCR beta cDNA. Reprocessing the 5' RACE reads, TCRdb reports a single entry for every CDR3 protein and omits DNA. With about 110,000 distinct CDR3 sequences in the sample, the ten largest clones hold about 18%. The sample is drawn from a study of T cells expressing NK-cell markers. In the study overall: In sorted CD3+CD56+NKG2C+, CD3+CD56+NKG2C- and CD3+CD56-NKG2C+ T cells, TCR beta repertoires were obtained. Seven sequenced donors out of eight were HCMV-seropositive, one seronegative.

Points from the study as a whole: As a fraction of CD8+ T cells, dominant NKG2C+ clonotypes reached about 1.0-7.5% in six donors.

This chain connects TRBV16 to TRBJ2-5; TCRdb gives TRBD1 as the D gene, but with no DNA this cannot be confirmed. The receptor's source is a woman aged 18 to 75 in good health. The sequenced material came from blood T cells: a sorted CD56 or NKG2C T cell subset, CD4+ or CD8+ T cells, or bulk PBMC T cells (not recorded which). CDR3 in amino acids: CASSHGQAQYF.